This TCR beta chain was obtained from a study of blood T cell repertoires in COVID-19. Overall study: In each case, the material was cDNA or gDNA derived from T cells, B-cell-depleted T cells, or PBMCs.

In this sample, this clone turned up a few times. Original methodology: Estimation of nucleated cell counts relied on the amplification of reference gene primers. Generated by immunoSEQ multiplex PCR, the TCRdb table keeps only in-frame clones and is missing some. The V and J calls and clone size were taken over from that table, and D and trimming were inferred from the DNA. The profile shows around 450,000 clones, roughly 85% of them singletons. Everyone who took part was roughly 18 to 89 years old, and they came from 24 US areas. This CDR3 region has 15 residues. Germline loops: CDR1 LNHDA, CDR2 SQIVND (reference sequence). Trimming cost V 4 bases and J 6 bases, with 18 bases left between them.

The sequence was collected from a young woman with acute COVID-19. This chain uses TRBV19 with TRBJ1-1; D is unresolved. Sequencing was performed on PBMCs or T cells enriched from blood (not recorded which). The chain's CDR3 is CASSTDSTWWAEAFF. The DNA of the CDR3 is TGTGCCAGTAGTACCGACTCAACCTGGTGGGCTGAAGCTTTCTTT.